Sequencing of this TCR beta chain was carried out in a study of blood T cell repertoires in COVID-19 (dated by TCRdb to the early 2020s). Study-wide context: The collaborator samples originated in the United States, Italy and Spain and spanned the acute and convalescent phases of COVID-19. The prospective study material was composed of cDNA or gDNA derived from T cells, B-cell-depleted T cells, or PBMCs. Subjects who had been exposed to COVID-19, were actively infected with it, or had recovered from it provided the deeply sampled blood TCRbeta repertoires that made up the dataset. The repertoires were released in a freely available public database intended as a resource for research on the immune response to SARS-CoV-2. The samples were drawn from the first 160 participants of the ongoing ImmuneRACE study and from 1,254 subjects provided by 6 global collaborators. Sample metadata almost always included a de-identified subject ID, COVID-19 status, age in years and sex. Where available, HLA class I and class II types were taken from metadata supplied by the sample provider and were not determined by assay-based typing. The investigation overall reported the following: Clinical and demographic metadata were provided uncurated, with the amount varying by source and participant.

Here V drops 5 bases and J drops 6 bases, and the junction holds 13 bases not matched to any gene. The CDR3 runs 16 amino acids, cysteine and phenylalanine included. Only the CDR3 part of the read is kept: 48 bases, read in frame from the first base. The germline V gene yields MDHEN for CDR1 and SYDVKM for CDR2. TCRbeta CDR3 regions were amplified from genomic DNA by means of the immunoSEQ Assay, a bias-controlled multiplex PCR. The original methods were these. Nucleated cell counts per sample were estimated from amplification of reference gene primers within the assay. To quantify the absolute abundance of each unique TCRbeta CDR3 rearrangement, sequence reads were collapsed and filtered. For each sample, productive Simpson clonality was calculated as the square root of Simpson's diversity index over productive rearrangements. TCRdb mirrors the immuneACCESS table, restricted to in-frame sequences. Some clones are absent from its copies; in checked studies, under half trace to an unresolved V gene, and the reason for the others is unknown. Clone size and the V and J calls come from that table; the DNA yielded D and trimming. This sample holds roughly 250,000 clones; approximately 84% were observed only once. The ten most abundant clones make up 4% of the sample.

Note on this clone: Its binding antigen is unknown. No base quality information exists; no much larger clone differs at one position.

Whole blood was collected in K2EDTA tubes by collaborating institutions according to the institutions' own protocols. For TCRbeta analysis, collaborator samples were shipped as frozen whole blood, as isolated PBMCs, or as DNA extracted from either sample type. The receptor comes from a man aged 45 to 65 with acute or convalescent COVID-19. In this chain, TRBV28 is recombined with TRBJ1-5, with 7 bases aligning to TRBD1. Sequences were obtained from peripheral blood. The nucleotides are TGTGCCAGCAGTCCGGTACAGGGGACGGTCTTTCAGCCCCAGCATTTT. This yields the protein CASSPVQGTVFQPQHF.